This TCR beta chain was documented in a study of control samples from healthy donors and cancer patients. This clone was seen only once. This CDR3 is 14 amino acids long. The V and J ends lost 8 bases and 8 bases respectively, with 18 bases between them. The germline V gene has CDR1 MNHEY and CDR2 SMNVEV (reference sequence). The protocol was immunoSEQ multiplex PCR, while the TCRdb copy is restricted to in-frame clones and leaves out a portion. The table lists around 250,000 clones, roughly 82% of them singletons. Sequencing was performed on PBMCs. The receptor comes from a woman in her sixties or seventies with lung cancer. V and J are TRBV27 and TRBJ1-4, with a tentative D call TRBD1 (5 bases). The CDR3 DNA reads TGTGCCAGCTCCCGTGTGGGGACTTGGGAAAAACTGTTTTTT. It encodes CASSRVGTWEKLFF. Together with reference TRBV27 and TRBJ1-4, the CDR3 gives the full variable domain: EAQVTQNPRYLITVTGKKLTVTCSQNMNHEYMSWYRQDPGLGLRQIYYSMNVEVTDKGDVPEGYKVSRKEKRNFPLILESPSPNQTSLYFCASSRVGTWEKLFFGSGTQLSVL.